This T cell receptor (beta chain) was identified in a study of human T cells and chemical hapten exposure. Study in general: Patients received weekly diphenylcyclopropenone doses to the scalp throughout the approximately 25-week study.

Study-level results: TCRs exceeding a frequency of 1 in 1000 stayed unchanged under DPC sensitization.

Germline CDR1 and CDR2: SNHLY and FYNNEI. CDR3 length equals 14 residues. J was trimmed by 4 bases and V by 7 bases; bases with no gene match: 8. Described time point: patch test 3, about 24 weeks after DPC sensitization. Treatment specified: therapeutic diphenylcyclopropenone sensitization with weekly scalp DPC. Only a few counts were recorded for this clonotype. Its target is unknown. In TCRdb, the RACE reads were re-called with MiXCR into one record per CDR3 protein. The data hold tens of thousands of distinct CDR3 sequences, with approximately 10% observed a single time. The specimen was whole blood, collected in connection with sensitization to the hapten diphenylcyclopropenone (DPC). The receptor comes from a woman in her forties or fifties with alopecia areata. Some clones in this sample may be carry-over from other donors' samples. The chain recombines TRBV2 with TRBJ1-1; 8 nucleotides align to TRBD1. The CDR3 reads CASKSGGAVTEAFF. CDR3 DNA: TGTGCCAGCAAATCAGGGGGCGCGGTCACTGAAGCTTTCTTT.